The T cell receptor beta chain described here comes from a study of cytomegalovirus exposure and HLA in healthy donors. With respect to this clone: The antigen is unknown.

General study points: Excluded: some indistinguishable V segments such as TRBV6-2 and TRBV6-3. The authors listed approximately 160 TCR beta chains as cytomegalovirus-associated. An assumption of roughly uniform sequencing depth across donors underlay the presence/absence analyses.

With 60 Vbeta and 13 Jbeta primers, the PCR was carried out. Assay used: immunoSEQ multiplex PCR; TCRdb lists only in-frame clones, some missing. The profile shows approximately 150,000 clones, more than 70% of them singletons. CDR1 and CDR2 (germline): MDHEN, SYDVKM. The CDR3 runs to 16 residues. The trim removed 1 base at V and 5 bases at J, leaving 9 bases unmatched. This TCR derives from a woman between 55 and 75 years old in good health and CMV-seronegative. This rearrangement joins TRBV28 to TRBJ1-1; 8 bases match TRBD1. Sample: PBMCs. The CDR3 region has the DNA TGTGCCAGCAGTTTATATGATTGGACAGGGAGGACTGAAGCTTTCTTT. It encodes CASSLYDWTGRTEAFF. Using reference TRBV28 and TRBJ1-1 for the parts outside the CDR3, the full variable domain is DVKVTQSSRYLVKRTGEKVFLECVQDMDHENMFWYRQDPGLGLRLIYFSYDVKMKEKGDIPEGYSVSREKKERFSLILESASTNQTSMYLCASSLYDWTGRTEAFFGQGTRLTVV.